This T cell receptor (beta chain) was documented in a study of blood T cell repertoires in COVID-19. Overall study: The cDNA or gDNA used as material had been derived from T cells, B-cell-depleted T cells, or PBMCs.

The V gene's germline CDR1 is KGHSH and CDR2 LQKENI. The CDR3 has 14 residues. The V gene lost 1 base and the J gene lost 4 bases, with 10 bases spanning the gap. TCRdb keeps only in-frame clones here, not all; method: immunoSEQ multiplex PCR. The sample has over 150,000 clones; approximately 86% are singletons. The chain combines TRBV18 with TRBJ1-2, with D tentatively TRBD1 (5 bases). Sequenced: peripheral blood. The receptor was isolated from a man between 45 and 60 years old with active or convalescent COVID-19. In DNA form, the CDR3 reads TGTGCCAGCTCACCACGGTCACAGGTCTATGGCTACACCTTC. Encoded protein: CASSPRSQVYGYTF.